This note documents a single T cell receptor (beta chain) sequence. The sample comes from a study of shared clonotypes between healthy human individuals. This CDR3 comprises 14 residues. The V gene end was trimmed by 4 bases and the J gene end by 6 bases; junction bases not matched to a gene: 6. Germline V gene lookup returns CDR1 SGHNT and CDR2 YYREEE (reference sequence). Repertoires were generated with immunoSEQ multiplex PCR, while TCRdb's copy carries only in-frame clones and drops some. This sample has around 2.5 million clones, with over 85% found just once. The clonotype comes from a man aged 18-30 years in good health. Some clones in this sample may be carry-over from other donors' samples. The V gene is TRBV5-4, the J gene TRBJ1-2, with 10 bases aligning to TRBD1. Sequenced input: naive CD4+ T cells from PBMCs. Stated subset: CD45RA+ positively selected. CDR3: CASSPGQGTHGYTF. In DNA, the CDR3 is TGTGCCAGCAGCCCGGGACAGGGGACCCATGGCTACACCTTC.